This TCR beta chain was identified during a study of blood T cell repertoires in COVID-19. Study-wide context: Sites in the United States, Italy and Spain provided acute and convalescent COVID-19 samples. The analysed material was cDNA or gDNA that came from T cells, B-cell-depleted T cells, or PBMCs.

The trim removed 0 bases at V and 8 bases at J, leaving 8 bases unmatched. This CDR3 is 16 amino acids long. Germline CDR1 and CDR2: SGHVS and FQNEAQ. Original analysis: It was from reference gene primer amplification that nucleated cell counts were estimated. Here immunoSEQ multiplex PCR was the method, and the copy in TCRdb shows in-frame clones only, minus some. The V and J calls and clone size are taken from that table; D and trimming were inferred from the DNA. The sample includes around 70,000 clones, around 90% of them seen just once. The J gene is TRBJ2-3, the V gene TRBV7-8; TRBD2 agrees at 10 bases. This TCR was recovered from a human donor in a cohort sampled during active COVID-19. What was sequenced was peripheral blood. Here the CDR3 reads CASSLAGSGRMVTQYF. CDR3 nucleotides: TGTGCCAGCAGCTTAGCGGGTAGCGGGAGGATGGTTACGCAGTATTTT.